This entry lists 15 T cell receptor beta chains sequenced from one sample in a study of control samples from healthy donors and cancer patients (TCRdb year 2020). Library method: the immunoSEQ multiplex PCR assay. TCRdb's version of the immuneACCESS table is confined to in-frame rearrangements and falls short of the full clone set. An unresolved V gene accounts for under half of the shortfall where checked; the remainder is of unknown origin. This sample lists 100,000 or so clones; approximately 90% were detected once. The ten largest make up around 1.3% of the sample. Sequencing was carried out using blood. These receptors all stem from a woman in her forties or fifties in good health.

The J gene is TRBJ2-7, the V gene TRBV2; a possible D gene is TRBD2 (6 bases). Germline V gene sequence: CDR1 SNHLY, CDR2 FYNNEI. With 6 bases removed from V and 1 base from J, the gap between germline ends came to 10 bases. The CDR3 consists of 13 residues. CDR3 protein: CASSGGDSYEQYF. Written as DNA, the CDR3 is TGTGCCAGCAGCGGCGGGGATTCCTACGAGCAGTACTTC.

The V gene is TRBV6-5, the J gene TRBJ1-5; D not certain. CDR3 size: 14 residues. V was trimmed by 7 bases and J by 5 bases, leaving 15 bases between them. In germline, CDR1 is MNHEY, CDR2 SVGAGI. The CDR3: CASTRRRGDQPQHF. The CDR3 bases are TGTGCCAGCACCCGCCGGAGAGGCGATCAGCCCCAGCATTTT.

This clone was found once. The chain carries TRBV5-6 and TRBJ2-7; D perhaps matches TRBD1 (5 bases). The CDR3 covers 19 residues. The V gene's germline CDR1 is SGHDT and CDR2 YYEEEE. The V and J ends lost 4 bases and 3 bases respectively, with 29 bases between them. DNA for the CDR3: TGTGCCAGCAGCGCACCGTTTGGGCTTGGGCACAGGATTGTCTACGAGCAGTACTTC. Residues: CASSAPFGLGHRIVYEQYF.

This clone was observed a few times. CDR3 in DNA: TGTGCCACCAGCGGACAAACAGGGTTCGCGGAAAAACTGTTTTTT. Encoded protein: CATSGQTGFAEKLFF. The chain recombines TRBV15 with TRBJ1-4; D possibly corresponds to TRBD1 (6 bases). The CDR3 totals 15 residues. Germline CDR1 and CDR2: LNHNV and YYDKDF (reference sequence). The germline V and J ends were trimmed by 5 bases and 8 bases, with 18 bases remaining between them.

The CDR3: CASSPSGQGKEIRNTDTQYF. The CDR3 region has the DNA TGTGCCAGCAGCCCGAGCGGACAGGGAAAAGAGATTCGGAACACAGATACGCAGTATTTT. The chain links TRBV13 to TRBJ2-3; TRBD1 matches at 8 bases. Germline-derived CDR1 and CDR2 are PRHDT and FYEKMQ (reference sequence). Losses at the gene ends were 5 bases for V and 2 bases for J; bases not matched to a gene: 21. This CDR3 is 20 amino acids long.

The V and J genes are TRBV18 and TRBJ1-2, with a tentative D call TRBD1 (6 bases). Germline CDR1 and CDR2: KGHSH and LQKENI. V shed 3 bases and J shed 7 bases, with 12 bases lying between them. The CDR3 length is 13 residues. The CDR3 loop reads CASSPTGRAGYTF. Here the CDR3 DNA reads TGTGCCAGCTCACCTACAGGGCGCGCTGGCTACACCTTC.

The chain couples TRBV5-6 to TRBJ2-5; D remains ambiguous. Trimming removed 3 bases from V and 5 bases from J, with 5 bases in between. Germline assignment: CDR1 SGHDT and CDR2 YYEEEE. The CDR3 has 11 amino acids. DNA for the CDR3: TGTGCCAGCAGCTATAGGGAGACCCAGTACTTC. This encodes CASSYRETQYF.

The rearrangement links TRBV11-2 to TRBJ2-1, with 10 bases that match TRBD2. V shed 2 bases, J shed 6 bases, and the junction held 10 bases outside the gene matches. The CDR3 totals 17 residues. Per germline, CDR1 SGHAT and CDR2 FQNNGV. The CDR3 here is CASSLPGSIAGGNEQFF. In DNA form, the CDR3 reads TGTGCCAGCAGCTTACCCGGATCGATAGCGGGAGGCAATGAGCAGTTCTTC.

The genes are TRBV19 and TRBJ1-3; D not resolved. The length of the CDR3 is 16 residues. V was cut by 4 bases and J by 0 bases, with 13 bases left in between. CDR1 and CDR2 from the germline V gene are LNHDA and SQIVND (reference sequence). CDR3 DNA sequence: TGTGCCAGTAGTAGGGTAGGCGGACCCTCTGGAAACACCATATATTTT. Its translation: CASSRVGGPSGNTIYF.

The table lists this clone with a count of one. In DNA, the CDR3 is TGTGCCAGCAGTTTTAGCGGGGGTAGCGGGAGGCCAGGGGCGGAGACCCAGTACTTC. Its translation is CASSFSGGSGRPGAETQYF. The V gene is TRBV28, the J gene TRBJ2-5, with 10 bases fitting TRBD2. The length of the CDR3 is 19 residues. V shed 3 bases and J 5 bases; nucleotides not matched to a gene: 18. The germline V gene encodes CDR1 MDHEN and CDR2 SYDVKM.

J is TRBJ2-3 and V is TRBV21-1. TRBV21-1 is an annotated pseudogene. The CDR3 contains 15 residues. The CDR3, as DNA: TGTGCCAGCAGCCTTCGGGGACCTCGGGCAGATACGCAGTATTTT. It codes for CASSLRGPRADTQYF.

This clone has only one observation. The chain employs TRBV6-6 and TRBJ2-5, with TRBD1 as a possible D gene (5 bases). Germline loops: CDR1 MNHNY, CDR2 SVGAGI (reference sequence). V was clipped by 6 bases and J by 1 base, with 15 bases between them. The CDR3 is made up of 15 amino acids. CDR3 protein: CASRHQDSFQETQYF. CDR3 bases: TGTGCCAGCAGACACCAAGACAGTTTCCAAGAGACCCAGTACTTC.

The chain couples TRBV4-2 to TRBJ1-6, with D perhaps matching TRBD1 (5 bases). The CDR3 spans 19 residues. Deletions cut 1 base from V and 0 bases from J, with 16 bases between. Germline assignment: CDR1 LGHNA and CDR2 YNFKEQ. The DNA of the CDR3 is TGTGCCAGCAGCCAAGGAAGTCTCGGGGGAAGCTCCTATAATTCACCCCTCCACTTT. Encoded protein: CASSQGSLGGSSYNSPLHF.

The gene calls are TRBV5-4 and TRBJ2-5, with unresolved D. V was shortened by 2 bases and J by 4 bases, with 15 bases between the two germline ends. The CDR3 is made up of 15 amino acids. The germline V gene has CDR1 SGHNT and CDR2 YYREEE (reference sequence). In DNA form, the CDR3 reads TGTGCCAGCAGCTTCCAAAGGGTGGTAAGAGAGACCCAGTACTTC. Residues: CASSFQRVVRETQYF.

The chain combines TRBV28 with TRBJ1-2; D not resolved. Germline lookup yields CDR1 MDHEN and CDR2 SYDVKM. The CDR3 runs 14 residues. V was shortened by 5 bases and J by 2 bases, with 12 bases between the two germline ends. The CDR3: CASSPLGRNYGYTF. For the CDR3, the DNA is TGTGCCAGCAGTCCCCTAGGACGGAACTATGGCTACACCTTC.